The entry that follows covers one T cell receptor (beta chain) sequence. The data derive from a study of cytomegalovirus exposure and HLA in healthy donors. PCR amplification relied on 60 Vbeta primers (plus 13 Jbeta primers). Repertoires were generated with immunoSEQ multiplex PCR, while TCRdb's copy carries only in-frame clones and drops some. Of some 180,000 clones listed, 82% are singletons. This CDR3 comprises 15 residues. Germline V gene data show CDR1 as MNHNS and CDR2 as SASEGT. Trimming left V 6 bases short and J 7 bases short, with 19 bases between. The receptor was derived from a man aged 35 to 55 in good health and CMV-seronegative. The sample comprised PBMCs. The rearrangement joins TRBV6-1 to TRBJ1-3; a weak D match, TRBD1 (6 bases). The CDR3 DNA reads as TGTGCCAGCAGACCCGGGTGGGGGCAGATTAACACCATATATTTT. It is translated as CASRPGWGQINTIYF.